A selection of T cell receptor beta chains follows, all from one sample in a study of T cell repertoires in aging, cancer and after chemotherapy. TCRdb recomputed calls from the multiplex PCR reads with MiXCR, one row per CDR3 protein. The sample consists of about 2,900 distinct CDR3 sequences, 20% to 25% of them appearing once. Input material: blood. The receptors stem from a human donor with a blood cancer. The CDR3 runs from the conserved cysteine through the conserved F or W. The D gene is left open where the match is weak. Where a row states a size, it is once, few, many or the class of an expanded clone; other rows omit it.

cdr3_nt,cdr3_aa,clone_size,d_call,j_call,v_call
TGTGCCAGCAGTTTAAAAGCAGGGGGGAATGAAAAACTGTTTTTT,CASSLKAGGNEKLFF,few,TRBD1,TRBJ1-4,TRBV12-3/TRBV12-4
TGCAGCGTTGCTGTTCTCAGGGCGAGGACAGATACGCAGTATTTT,CSVAVLRARTDTQYF,large,NA,TRBJ2-3,TRBV29-1
TGTGCCAGCAGCTTAATACCCCGGGGGGTACCCGGAAACACCATATATTTT,CASSLIPRGVPGNTIYF,NA,NA,TRBJ1-3,TRBV11-2
TGTGCAGTCACAGGGACACCATTCACCGGGGAGCTGTTTTTT,CAVTGTPFTGELFF,NA,NA,TRBJ2-2,TRBV28
TGTGCCAGAACAGTAGTGGGCGACACCGGGGAGCTGTTTTTT,CARTVVGDTGELFF,medium-sized,NA,TRBJ2-2,TRBV11-2
TGTGCCAGCAGTTTTTCTGGACAGTCTGGAAACACCATATATTTT,CASSFSGQSGNTIYF,few,NA,TRBJ1-3,TRBV27
TGCAGTGCTAGAGGAATCGCCTCAATCTACGAGCAGTACTTC,CSARGIASIYEQYF,NA,NA,TRBJ2-7,TRBV20-1
TGCAGTGCGGAGCCTGGTGGGGGAGCCGACAATGAGCAGTTCTTC,CSAEPGGGADNEQFF,medium-sized,NA,TRBJ2-1,TRBV20-1
TGTGCCATCAGTGAGTTCTCGGGGGCGCTTCTAGCTAAAAACATTCAGTACTTC,CAISEFSGALLAKNIQYF,medium-sized,NA,TRBJ2-4,TRBV10-3
TGTGCCAGCAGTTCCCAAATACCCGAGACAGGGACTTGCGGCTACACCTTC,CASSSQIPETGTCGYTF,medium-sized,TRBD1,TRBJ1-2,TRBV6-5
TGTGCCAGCAGTTTCGGGATCCCAGGAGACGGGGAGCTGTTTTTT,CASSFGIPGDGELFF,medium-sized,NA,TRBJ2-2,TRBV27
TGTGCCAGCAGTGACTCAGGGGGAGTCCATGGCTACACCTTC,CASSDSGGVHGYTF,few,NA,TRBJ1-2,TRBV6-4
TGCGCCAGCAGCCAAGGTCTAAACCAGGGAAACACCATATATTTT,CASSQGLNQGNTIYF,NA,NA,TRBJ1-3,TRBV4-3
TGTGCCAGCAGTGGTACAGGGGTGTCTGAAGCTTTCTTT,CASSGTGVSEAFF,NA,TRBD1,TRBJ1-1,TRBV2
TGTGCCAGCCTAAAACCCGGGCGATTGAGGAACACCATATATTTT,CASLKPGRLRNTIYF,medium-sized,NA,TRBJ1-3,TRBV19
TGTGCCAGCAGTTACTTCGACAGGGTGGCAGAGACCCAGTACTTC,CASSYFDRVAETQYF,medium-sized,TRBD1,TRBJ2-5,TRBV6-2/TRBV6-3
TGCAGTGCTACAGGGGGTATAGGTGAAAAACTGTTTTTT,CSATGGIGEKLFF,NA,TRBD1,TRBJ1-4,TRBV20-1
TGCGCCAGCAGCTTGGCAGGTGGAAGCGGTTCACCCCTCCACTTT,CASSLAGGSGSPLHF,medium-sized,NA,TRBJ1-6,TRBV5-1
TGTGCCAGCAGTTTATCGGGGGGGTTTAGGGCCAACGTCCTGACTTTC,CASSLSGGFRANVLTF,medium-sized,TRBD2,TRBJ2-6,TRBV27
TGCAGTGCTCTGGACACAGATACGCAGTATTTT,CSALDTDTQYF,few,NA,TRBJ2-3,TRBV20-1
TGCAGTGCTTTTACTAGGGCTTATAATTCACCCCTCCACTTT,CSAFTRAYNSPLHF,few,NA,TRBJ1-6,TRBV20-1